This T cell receptor (beta chain) was sequenced for a study of somatic mutations in cytotoxic T cells in rheumatoid arthritis. The overall study: No treatment had yet been given when patient blood (around 33 ml EDTA) was drawn, right after diagnosis.

The table came from immunoSEQ multiplex PCR; TCRdb's copy has only in-frame clones and leaves some out. The sample holds a few thousand clones, 65% to 85% seen once. Per the germline V gene, CDR1 is MNHEY and CDR2 is SVGAGI. Unmatched junction bases numbered 0, after V lost 2 bases and J lost 2 bases. This CDR3 contains 14 residues. Relative to its sample, this clone is large. Its matching antigen is unknown. Findings and caveats of the study: Nobody adjusted the slight TRBV07 underrepresentation in rheumatoid arthritis patients for multiple comparisons.

Flow cytometry served to check the purity of CD4+ and CD8+ cells, which were isolated by positive magnetic bead selection. Sequencing input: CD8+ T cells sorted from blood. The source of this sequence is a woman aged 50 to 65 with rheumatoid arthritis. The rearrangement joins TRBV6-5 to TRBJ2-1, with TRBD2 matching 7 bases. As DNA, the CDR3 is TGTGCCAGCAGTTACGGGGGGGCCTACAATGAGCAGTTCTTC. Translation: CASSYGGAYNEQFF.